These 19 T cell receptor beta chains share one sample of origin, sequenced in a study of T-cell memory formation after mild COVID-19. One entry per CDR3 protein results from TCRdb running MiXCR on the 5' RACE reads. Here the sample spans around 34,000 distinct CDR3 sequences, 7% to 8% being singletons. Sequenced sample: PBMCs or a T cell subset sorted from them (not recorded which). The receptor source for this set is a man between 18 and 29 years old who had mild COVID-19 (a few samples of this study predate the infection). Cell type and time point are not known.

This clonotype was counted ten times or more. The chain carries TRBV5-1 and TRBJ1-5; maybe TRBD1 (5 bases). Germline V CDR1 and CDR2: SGHRS, YFSETQ. CDR3 length: 15 amino acids. V was trimmed by 3 bases and J by 0 bases, leaving 10 bases between them. The CDR3 nucleotides read TGCGCCAGCAGCTCCGGGACGGGTAGCAATCAGCCCCAGCATTTT. Its translation: CASSSGTGSNQPQHF. Looking up the rest from reference TRBV5-1 and TRBJ1-5 gives the full variable domain: KAGVTQTPRYLIKTRGQQVTLSCSPISGHRSVSWYQQTPGQGLQFLFEYFSETQRNKGNFPGRFSGRQFSNSRSEMNVSTLELGDSALYLCASSSGTGSNQPQHFGDGTRLSIL.

The sample holds many counts of this clonotype. CDR3 amino acids: CASSWKHAAGYGYTF. CDR3 coding DNA: TGTGCCAGCAGCTGGAAACACGCCGCGGGGTATGGCTACACCTTC. J is TRBJ1-2 and V is TRBV7-2; D unclear. The germline gives CDR1 SGHTA, CDR2 FQGNSA. The CDR3 is made up of 15 amino acids. Trimming stripped 4 bases from V and 5 bases from J, with 17 bases between.

Many counts were recorded for this clonotype. The J gene is TRBJ1-1, the V gene TRBV30; D remains ambiguous. The CDR3 covers 12 residues. Germline lookup yields CDR1 GTSNPN and CDR2 SVGIG (reference sequence). The germline V and J ends were trimmed by 0 bases and 6 bases, with 8 bases remaining between them. The CDR3 sequence is CAWSVGGPEAFF. For the CDR3, the DNA is TGTGCCTGGAGTGTAGGAGGGCCTGAAGCTTTCTTT.

This clonotype occurred many times. This chain uses TRBV4-1 with TRBJ2-6, with D unclear. The CDR3 sequence is 16 residues long. The V gene lost 0 bases and the J gene lost 0 bases, with 6 bases spanning the gap. Germline assignment: CDR1 MGHRA and CDR2 YSYEKL. The CDR3 DNA is TGCGCCAGCAGCCAAGATACCTACTCTGGGGCCAACGTCCTGACTTTC. Translation gives CASSQDTYSGANVLTF.

The chain couples TRBV7-8 to TRBJ1-5; 8 nucleotides align to TRBD1. The CDR3 covers 14 residues. The germline V gene encodes CDR1 SGHVS and CDR2 FQNEAQ. Trimming removed 4 bases from V and 7 bases from J; junction bases left unmatched: 6. The CDR3 coding sequence is TGTGCCAGCAGCTCCGGGACAGGTGGGCAGCCCCAGCATTTT. Translating it yields CASSSGTGGQPQHF. Looking up the rest from reference TRBV7-8 and TRBJ1-5 gives the full variable domain: GAGVSQSPRYKVAKRGQDVALRCDPISGHVSLFWYQQALGQGPEFLTYFQNEAQLDKSGLPSDRFFAERPEGSVSTLKIQRTQQEDSAVYLCASSSGTGGQPQHFGDGTRLSIL.

This clonotype has a count of ten or more. The CDR3, as DNA: TGTGCCAGCAGCGACGTGGGGGGCACTGAAGCTTTCTTT. Translated, it gives CASSDVGGTEAFF. This chain connects TRBV6-1 to TRBJ1-1; D might be TRBD1 (5 bases). The CDR3 loop spans 13 amino acids. Trimming stripped 6 bases from V and 4 bases from J, with 12 bases between. Germline-derived CDR1 and CDR2 are MNHNS and SASEGT.

This clonotype has a count of ten or more. This chain links TRBV27 with TRBJ2-5; D ambiguous. V was shortened by 0 bases and J by 5 bases, with 1 base between the two germline ends. CDR3 size: 11 residues. From germline, CDR1 is MNHEY and CDR2 SMNVEV (reference sequence). The CDR3 DNA reads TGTGCCAGCAGTTTATCCGAGACCCAGTACTTC. Translating gives CASSLSETQYF.

This clonotype has ten or more counts. J is TRBJ2-6 and V is TRBV4-3; D perhaps matches TRBD2 (5 bases). Between the trimmed V and J ends, which lost 0 bases and 3 bases, there was a span of 18 bases. The CDR3 totals 19 residues. CDR1 is LGHNA and CDR2 is YSLEER in the germline V gene. The CDR3 sequence: CASSQEVDGGLGGANVLTF. CDR3 nucleotides: TGCGCCAGCAGCCAAGAGGTGGACGGAGGCCTAGGTGGGGCCAACGTCCTGACTTTC.

There are many counts of this clonotype. This chain uses TRBV7-2 with TRBJ2-7, with TRBD1 as a possible D gene (6 bases). The V end was cut by 4 bases, the J end by 1 base, with 11 bases between. The germline V gene has CDR1 SGHTA and CDR2 FQGNSA. The CDR3 loop spans 14 amino acids. CDR3 coding DNA: TGTGCCAGCAGCTCCAGGCAGGGGTCCTACGAGCAGTACTTC. Translation: CASSSRQGSYEQYF. Full variable domain (outside the CDR3, taken from reference TRBV7-2 and TRBJ2-7): GAGVSQSPSNKVTEKGKDVELRCDPISGHTALYWYRQSLGQGLEFLIYFQGNSAPDKSGLPSDRFSAERTGGSVSTLTIQRTQQEDSAVYLCASSSRQGSYEQYFGPGTRLTVT.

This clonotype showed up many times. The chain recombines TRBV5-1 with TRBJ2-5, with 9 bases fitting TRBD2. The CDR3 totals 15 residues. CDR1 is SGHRS and CDR2 is YFSETQ in the germline V gene. V lost 3 bases, J lost 2 bases, and 5 bases stayed unmatched. The CDR3 bases are TGCGCCAGCAGCTATACAGCGGGGGGACAAGAGACCCAGTACTTC. Protein product: CASSYTAGGQETQYF. The variable domain in full, completed from reference TRBV5-1 and TRBJ2-5, reads KAGVTQTPRYLIKTRGQQVTLSCSPISGHRSVSWYQQTPGQGLQFLFEYFSETQRNKGNFPGRFSGRQFSNSRSEMNVSTLELGDSALYLCASSYTAGGQETQYFGPGTRLLVL.

Many counts were recorded for this clonotype. The gene calls are TRBV20-1 and TRBJ2-1, with 7 bases identical to TRBD2. CDR3 length equals 16 residues. J gave up 5 bases and V 6 bases, and 16 bases lay outside the gene matches. Looked up from germline, CDR1 is DFQATT and CDR2 is SNEGSKA (reference sequence). The CDR3: CSATTSASGDNNEQFF. The CDR3 DNA reads as TGCAGTGCAACCACCTCGGCTAGCGGAGACAACAATGAGCAGTTCTTC.

This clonotype was recorded at least ten times. V usage is TRBV4-1 and J usage is TRBJ1-1; D ambiguous. Germline V gene data show CDR1 as MGHRA and CDR2 as YSYEKL. This CDR3 has 13 residues. V was trimmed by 10 bases and J by 2 bases, leaving 14 bases between them. The DNA of the CDR3 is TGCGCCACATCGGAACGAGCAAACACTGAAGCTTTCTTT. Amino acid sequence: CATSERANTEAFF.

This clonotype appeared many times. J is TRBJ2-5 and V is TRBV7-3, with D tentatively TRBD1 (5 bases). CDR3 size: 15 residues. The germline V gene encodes CDR1 SGHTA and CDR2 FQGTGA. Trimming left V 5 bases short and J 5 bases short, with 18 bases between. The CDR3, as DNA: TGTGCCAGCAGCCAAACAGGACCGTACGGGGAGACCCAGTACTTC. Protein sequence: CASSQTGPYGETQYF.

This clonotype appeared a few times. The J gene is TRBJ2-2, the V gene TRBV4-3; a possible D gene is TRBD2 (6 bases). This CDR3 contains 17 residues. Trimming took off 2 bases at V and 6 bases at J, with 19 bases between the two ends. The germline V gene encodes CDR1 LGHNA and CDR2 YSLEER. Here the CDR3 reads CASSQSVDWEDPGELFF. The CDR3 region has the DNA TGCGCCAGCAGCCAAAGCGTGGACTGGGAGGACCCCGGGGAGCTGTTTTTT.

This clonotype showed up many times. The chain is built from TRBV20-1 and TRBJ2-5; D possibly corresponds to TRBD2 (6 bases). This CDR3 is 14 amino acids long. The ends were cut back, 5 bases at V and 8 bases at J, with 21 bases in the middle. Germline CDR1 DFQATT, CDR2 SNEGSKA (reference sequence). CDR3 DNA sequence: TGCAGTGCTGGGCCCTTATTAGTGGGGGGAACCCAGTACTTC. Amino acid sequence: CSAGPLLVGGTQYF.

V and J are TRBV12-3 or TRBV12-4 and TRBJ1-1; 8 bases match TRBD1. After removal of 9 bases from V and 1 base from J, the junction contained 10 bases not matched to a gene. This CDR3 comprises 15 residues. The CDR3 loop is CARNTQGGGNTEAFF. CDR3 bases: TGTGCCAGAAATACACAGGGGGGGGGGAACACTGAAGCTTTCTTT.

V usage is TRBV27 and J usage is TRBJ2-7; 8 bases match TRBD2. Germline-derived CDR1 and CDR2 are MNHEY and SMNVEV (reference sequence). The CDR3 covers 12 residues. V shed 2 bases, J shed 7 bases, and the junction held 1 base outside the gene matches. This CDR3 is CASSLRGGEQYV. CDR3 sequence (DNA): TGTGCCAGCAGTTTACGGGGGGGAGAGCAGTACGTC.

This clonotype was seen ten or more times. The J gene is TRBJ2-3, the V gene TRBV7-2; 8 nucleotides align to TRBD1. The V and J ends lost 5 bases and 4 bases, in that order; junction bases with no gene match: 11. The CDR3 consists of 16 residues. Germline V CDR1 and CDR2: SGHTA, FQGNSA. The CDR3 loop reads CASSRQTGVRSDTQYF. CDR3 nucleotide sequence: TGTGCCAGCAGCAGGCAGACAGGGGTGCGTTCAGATACGCAGTATTTT.

This clonotype was observed at least ten times. The chain is built from TRBV5-1 and TRBJ2-3, with D uncertain. The CDR3 length is 14 residues. Germline CDR1 and CDR2: SGHRS and YFSETQ. Trimming left V 4 bases short and J 4 bases short, with 13 bases between. The CDR3 reads CASSQGPGADTQYF. The DNA for the CDR3 is TGCGCCAGCAGCCAAGGACCCGGCGCAGATACGCAGTATTTT.